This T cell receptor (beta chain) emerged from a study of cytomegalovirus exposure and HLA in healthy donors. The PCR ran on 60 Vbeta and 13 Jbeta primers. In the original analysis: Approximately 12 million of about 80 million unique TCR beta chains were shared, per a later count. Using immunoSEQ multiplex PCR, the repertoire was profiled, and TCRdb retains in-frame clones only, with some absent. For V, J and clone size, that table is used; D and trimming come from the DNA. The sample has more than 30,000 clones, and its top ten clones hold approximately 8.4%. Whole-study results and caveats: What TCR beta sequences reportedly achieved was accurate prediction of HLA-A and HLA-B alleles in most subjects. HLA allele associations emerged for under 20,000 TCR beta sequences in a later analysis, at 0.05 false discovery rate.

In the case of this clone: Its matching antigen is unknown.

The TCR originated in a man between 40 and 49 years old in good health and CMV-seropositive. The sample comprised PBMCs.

DNA for the CDR3: TGTGCCAGCTCTAAGGACAGTTCAAACGAGCAGTACTTC. This codes for CASSKDSSNEQYF. This chain joins TRBV18 and TRBJ2-7; a possible D gene is TRBD1 (6 bases). Trimming removed 6 bases at V and 5 bases at J, with 14 bases between. The V gene's germline CDR1 is KGHSH and CDR2 LQKENI. The CDR3 contains 13 residues.